This paragraph covers one T cell receptor beta chain sequence. The data were taken from a study of radiotherapy plus CTLA-4 blockade in lung cancer. Study summary: Patients showed objective responses in 15% to 20% of cases and disease control in 30% to 40%.

V shed 6 bases, J shed 4 bases, and the junction held 5 bases outside the gene matches. CDR1 MNHNY and CDR2 SVGAGI come from the germline V gene (reference sequence). The CDR3 consists of 15 residues. Here immunoSEQ multiplex PCR was the method, and the copy in TCRdb shows in-frame clones only, minus some. The data contain around 72,000 clones, more than 75% of them singletons. The chain employs TRBV6-6 and TRBJ2-1, with 11 bases aligning to TRBD2. The receptor's source is a human donor with non-small cell lung cancer who had a complete response to radiotherapy plus ipilimumab. The specimen was peripheral blood, collected from a patient treated with radiotherapy plus ipilimumab. Here the CDR3 DNA reads TGTGCCAGCAGCCGCGGACTAGCGGGTTACAATGAGCAGTTCTTC. It translates to CASSRGLAGYNEQFF.